This passage covers 2 T cell receptor beta chains from one sample sequenced in a study of coeliac disease. Profiled with immunoSEQ multiplex PCR; TCRdb holds only in-frame clones, not every one. The data show 5,500 to 7,500 clones, 55% to 80% seen once. The specimen was lymphocytes from the gut lamina propria. The receptors shown here come from a man in his 70s with active celiac disease.

The rearrangement uses TRBV18 and TRBJ2-7; TRBD2 matches at 10 bases. Germline V gene lookup returns CDR1 KGHSH and CDR2 LQKENI. The CDR3 is made up of 16 amino acids. V lost 1 base to trimming and J lost 2 bases; unmatched junction nucleotides: 5. The CDR3 DNA sequence: TGTGCCAGCTCACCACGAACGGGACTAGCGACCTACGAGCAGTACTTC. This translates into CASSPRTGLATYEQYF. Variable domain in full (rest from reference TRBV18 and TRBJ2-7): NAGVMQNPRHLVRRRGQEARLRCSPMKGHSHVYWYRQLPEEGLKFMVYLQKENIIDESGMPKERFSAEFPKEGPSILRIQQVVRGDSAAYFCASSPRTGLATYEQYFGPGTRLTVT.

This clone was counted a few times. This chain joins TRBV7-2 and TRBJ2-7; TRBD2 aligns across 11 bases. V lost 1 base to trimming and J lost 7 bases; unmatched junction nucleotides: 15. The CDR3 totals 18 residues. Germline V lookup: CDR1 SGHTA, CDR2 FQGNSA. CDR3 DNA: TGTGCCAGCAGCTTAGGGTATGGGACTAGCGGCCCTAGGCGAGAGCAGTACTTC. Protein sequence: CASSLGYGTSGPRREQYF.